The clone carrying this T cell receptor beta chain was observed many times. Antigen specificity is unknown. With 5 bases clipped from V and 3 bases from J, the junction kept 5 bases outside the gene matches. This CDR3 has 14 residues. The germline V gene encodes CDR1 LGHNA and CDR2 YSLEER. This sample is drawn from a study of T-cell reconstitution after alpha-beta-depleted transplantation in children. General study points: Newly produced T cells mostly provided counts and TCRbeta diversity after one year, as hyperexpanded clones declined. It was surviving recipient T cells and thymic progenitors that gave some patients high TCRbeta diversity at day 60. It was reported that alpha-beta T cells came from several hundred expanded graft clones (about two months after transplant).

Unique molecular identifiers were incorporated into the prepared TCRbeta library. Using its own MiXCR run on the PCR reads, TCRdb lists one record per CDR3 protein. The data show around 240,000 distinct CDR3 sequences, approximately 8% seen once. This clonotype originated in a male patient aged 5 to 17 who had a stem cell transplant for acute lymphoblastic leukemia, so the T cells may come from the graft donor. The rearrangement links TRBV4-3 to TRBJ2-7; 9 bases line up with TRBD2. The material was PBMCs, mostly from graft donor cells, obtained 180 days after TCRalphabeta/CD19-depleted stem cell transplant. The CDR3 loop is CASSRTSALYEQYF. DNA of the CDR3: TGCGCCAGCAGCAGGACTAGCGCTCTCTACGAGCAGTACTTC.